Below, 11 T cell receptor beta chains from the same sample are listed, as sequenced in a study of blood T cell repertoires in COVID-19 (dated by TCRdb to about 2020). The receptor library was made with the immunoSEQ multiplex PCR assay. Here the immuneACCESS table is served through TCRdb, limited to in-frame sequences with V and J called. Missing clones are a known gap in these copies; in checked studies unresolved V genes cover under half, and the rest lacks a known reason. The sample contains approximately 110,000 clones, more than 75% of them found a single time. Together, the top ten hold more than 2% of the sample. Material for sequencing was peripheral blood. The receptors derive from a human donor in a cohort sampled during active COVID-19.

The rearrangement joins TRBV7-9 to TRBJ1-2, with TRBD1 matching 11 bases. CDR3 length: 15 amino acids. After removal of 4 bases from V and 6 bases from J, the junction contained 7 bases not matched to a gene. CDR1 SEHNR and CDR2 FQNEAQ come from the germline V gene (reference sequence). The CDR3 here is CASSSGTGGIDGYTF. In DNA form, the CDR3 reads TGTGCCAGCAGCTCGGGGACAGGGGGGATAGATGGCTACACCTTC.

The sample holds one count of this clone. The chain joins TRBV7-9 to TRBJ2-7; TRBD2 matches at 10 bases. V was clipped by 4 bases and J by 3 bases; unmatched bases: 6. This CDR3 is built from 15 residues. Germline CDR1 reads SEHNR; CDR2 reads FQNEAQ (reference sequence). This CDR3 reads CASSYPTSGIYEQYF. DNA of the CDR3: TGTGCCAGCAGCTACCCCACTAGCGGGATCTACGAGCAGTACTTC.

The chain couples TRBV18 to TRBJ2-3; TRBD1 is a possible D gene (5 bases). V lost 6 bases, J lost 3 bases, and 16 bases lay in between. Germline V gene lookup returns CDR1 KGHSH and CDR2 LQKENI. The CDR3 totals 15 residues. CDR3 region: CASSFALGQTDTQYF. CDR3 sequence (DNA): TGTGCCAGCTCCTTCGCCTTAGGACAAACAGATACGCAGTATTTT.

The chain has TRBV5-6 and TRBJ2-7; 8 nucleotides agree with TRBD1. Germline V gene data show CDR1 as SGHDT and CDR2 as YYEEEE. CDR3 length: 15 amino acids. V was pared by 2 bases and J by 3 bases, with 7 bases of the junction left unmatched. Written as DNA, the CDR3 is TGTGCCAGCAGCTTCGGGACAGGTAGTTTCTACGAGCAGTACTTC. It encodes CASSFGTGSFYEQYF.

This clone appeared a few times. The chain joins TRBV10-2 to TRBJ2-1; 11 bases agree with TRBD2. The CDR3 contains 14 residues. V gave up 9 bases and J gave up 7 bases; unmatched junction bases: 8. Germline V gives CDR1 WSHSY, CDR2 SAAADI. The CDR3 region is CASQLAGAGNEQFF. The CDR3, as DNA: TGCGCCAGTCAACTAGCGGGGGCAGGGAATGAGCAGTTCTTC.

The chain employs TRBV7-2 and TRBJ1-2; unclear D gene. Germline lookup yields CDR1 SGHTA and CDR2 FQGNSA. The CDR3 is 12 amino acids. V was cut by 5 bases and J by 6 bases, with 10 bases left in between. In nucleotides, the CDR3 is TGTGCCAGCAGCACCCGACGGGATGGCTACACCTTC. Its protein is CASSTRRDGYTF.

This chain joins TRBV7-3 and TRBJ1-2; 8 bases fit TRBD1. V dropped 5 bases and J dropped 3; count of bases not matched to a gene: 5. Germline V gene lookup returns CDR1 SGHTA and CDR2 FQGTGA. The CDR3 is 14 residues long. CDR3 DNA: TGTGCCAGCAGCCCCGGACAGGGCGACTATGGCTACACCTTC. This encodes CASSPGQGDYGYTF.

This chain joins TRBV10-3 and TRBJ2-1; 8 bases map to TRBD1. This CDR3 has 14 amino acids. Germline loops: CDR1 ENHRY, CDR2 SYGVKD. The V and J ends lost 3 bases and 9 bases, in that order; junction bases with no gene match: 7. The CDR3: CAISEWGQDGEQFF. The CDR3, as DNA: TGTGCCATCAGTGAATGGGGACAGGACGGTGAGCAGTTCTTC.

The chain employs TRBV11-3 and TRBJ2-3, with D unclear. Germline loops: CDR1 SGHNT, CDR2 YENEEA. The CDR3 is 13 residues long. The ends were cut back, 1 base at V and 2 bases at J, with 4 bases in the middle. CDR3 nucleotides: TGTGCCAGCAGCTTAGTAAACACAGATACGCAGTATTTT. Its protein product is CASSLVNTDTQYF. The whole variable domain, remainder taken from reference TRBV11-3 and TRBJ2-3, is EAGVVQSPRYKIIEKKQPVAFWCNPISGHNTLYWYLQNLGQGPELLIRYENEEAVDDSQLPKDRFSAERLKGVDSTLKIQPAELGDSAVYLCASSLVNTDTQYFGPGTRLTVL.

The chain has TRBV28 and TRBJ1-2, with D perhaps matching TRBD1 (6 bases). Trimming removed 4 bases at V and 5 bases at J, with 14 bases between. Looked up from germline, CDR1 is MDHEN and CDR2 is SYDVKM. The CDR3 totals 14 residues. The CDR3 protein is CASSSPGQNYGYTF. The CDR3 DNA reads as TGTGCCAGCAGTTCCCCCGGACAGAATTATGGCTACACCTTC.

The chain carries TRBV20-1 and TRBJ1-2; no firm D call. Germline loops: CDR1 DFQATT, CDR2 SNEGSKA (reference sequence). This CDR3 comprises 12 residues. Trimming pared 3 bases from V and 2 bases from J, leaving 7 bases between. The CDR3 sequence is CSASGGNYGYTF. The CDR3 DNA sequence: TGCAGTGCTAGTGGCGGGAACTATGGCTACACCTTC.